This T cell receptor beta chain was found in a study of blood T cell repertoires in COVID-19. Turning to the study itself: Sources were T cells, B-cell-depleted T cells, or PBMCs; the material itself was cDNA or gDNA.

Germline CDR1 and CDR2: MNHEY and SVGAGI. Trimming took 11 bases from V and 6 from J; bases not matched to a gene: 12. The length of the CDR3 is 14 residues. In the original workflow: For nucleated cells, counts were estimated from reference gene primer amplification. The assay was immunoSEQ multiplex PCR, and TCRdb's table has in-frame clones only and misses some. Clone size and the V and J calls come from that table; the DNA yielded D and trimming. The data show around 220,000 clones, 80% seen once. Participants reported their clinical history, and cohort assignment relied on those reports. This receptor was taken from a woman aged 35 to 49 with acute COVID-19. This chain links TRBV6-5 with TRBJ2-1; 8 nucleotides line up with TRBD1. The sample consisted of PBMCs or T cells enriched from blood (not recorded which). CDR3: CAGGRDRNGNEQFF. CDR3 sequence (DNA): TGTGCCGGAGGACGGGACAGGAATGGCAATGAGCAGTTCTTC.